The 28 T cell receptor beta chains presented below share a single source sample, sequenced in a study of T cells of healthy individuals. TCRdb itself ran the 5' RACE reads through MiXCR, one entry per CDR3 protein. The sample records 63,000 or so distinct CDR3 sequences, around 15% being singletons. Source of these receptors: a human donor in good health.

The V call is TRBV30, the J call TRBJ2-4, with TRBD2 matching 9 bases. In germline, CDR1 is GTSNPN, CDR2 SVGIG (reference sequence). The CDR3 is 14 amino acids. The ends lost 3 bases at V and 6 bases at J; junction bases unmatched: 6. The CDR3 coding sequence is TGTGCCTGGAGCGGGACTAGCCCTACAAACATTCAGTACTTC. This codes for CAWSGTSPTNIQYF.

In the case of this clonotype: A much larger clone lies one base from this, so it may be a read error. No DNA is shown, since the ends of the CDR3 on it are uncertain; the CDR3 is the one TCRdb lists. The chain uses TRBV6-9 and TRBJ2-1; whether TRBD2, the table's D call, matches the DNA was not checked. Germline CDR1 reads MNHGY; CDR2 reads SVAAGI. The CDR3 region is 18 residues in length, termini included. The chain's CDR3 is CARSYRAGMTYPCNEQFF.

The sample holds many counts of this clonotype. CDR3 bases: TGTGCCAGCAGGCAACAGGGAATCATGAACACTGAAGCTTTCTTT. It translates to CASRQQGIMNTEAFF. J is TRBJ1-1 and V is TRBV6-5; a possible D gene is TRBD1 (6 bases). With 6 bases removed from V and 0 bases from J, the gap between germline ends came to 14 bases. CDR1 is MNHEY, CDR2 SVGAGI, per germline. CDR3 length: 15 amino acids.

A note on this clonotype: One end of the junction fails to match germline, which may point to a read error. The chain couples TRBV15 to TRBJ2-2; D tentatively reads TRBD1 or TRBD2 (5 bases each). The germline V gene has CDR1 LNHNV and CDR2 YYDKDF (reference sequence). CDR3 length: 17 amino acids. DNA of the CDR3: TGTGCCACCGGCAGAGATTTACGGGGCTCGCAGACCGGGGAGCTGTTTTTT. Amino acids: CATGRDLRGSQTGELFF.

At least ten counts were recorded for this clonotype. The CDR3 sequence is CASSERGGTDTQYF. CDR3 sequence (DNA): TGTGCCAGCAGTGAGCGGGGGGGCACAGATACGCAGTATTTT. This chain uses TRBV6-4 with TRBJ2-3, with 8 bases identical to TRBD2. With V trimmed by 3 bases and J by 1 base, 0 bases remained unmatched. This CDR3 is built from 14 residues. Germline CDR1 is MRHNA and CDR2 is SNTAGT.

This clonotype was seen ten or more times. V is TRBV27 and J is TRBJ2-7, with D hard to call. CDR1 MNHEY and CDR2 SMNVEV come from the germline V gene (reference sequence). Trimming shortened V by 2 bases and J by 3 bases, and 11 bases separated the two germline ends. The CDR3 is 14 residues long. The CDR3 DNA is TGTGCCAGCAGTTTAATGGTCGGCTTCTACGAGCAGTACTTC. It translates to CASSLMVGFYEQYF.

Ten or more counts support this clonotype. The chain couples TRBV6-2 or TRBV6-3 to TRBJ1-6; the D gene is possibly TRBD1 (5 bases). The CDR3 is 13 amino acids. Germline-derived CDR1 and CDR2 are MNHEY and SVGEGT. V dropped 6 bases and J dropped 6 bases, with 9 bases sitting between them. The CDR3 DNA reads TGTGCCAGCAGATCAGGGTTTAATTCACCCCTCCACTTT. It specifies CASRSGFNSPLHF.

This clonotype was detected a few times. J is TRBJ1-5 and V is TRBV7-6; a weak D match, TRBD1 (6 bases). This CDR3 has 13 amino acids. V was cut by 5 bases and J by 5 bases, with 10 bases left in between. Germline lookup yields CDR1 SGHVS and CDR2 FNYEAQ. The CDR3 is CASSPGGYQPQHF. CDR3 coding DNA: TGTGCCAGCAGCCCGGGGGGCTATCAGCCCCAGCATTTT. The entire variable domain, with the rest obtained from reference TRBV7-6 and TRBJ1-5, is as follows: GAGVSQSPRYKVTKRGQDVALRCDPISGHVSLYWYRQALGQGPEFLTYFNYEAQQDKSGLPNDRFSAERPEGSISTLTIQRTEQRDSAMYRCASSPGGYQPQHFGDGTRLSIL.

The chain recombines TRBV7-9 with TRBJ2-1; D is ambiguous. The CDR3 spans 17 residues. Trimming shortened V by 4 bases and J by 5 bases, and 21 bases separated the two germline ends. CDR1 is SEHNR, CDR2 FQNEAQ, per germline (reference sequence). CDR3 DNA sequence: TGTGCCAGCAGCTCCCCCGCTAGTCTGAACTTCGACAATGAGCAGTTCTTC. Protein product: CASSSPASLNFDNEQFF.

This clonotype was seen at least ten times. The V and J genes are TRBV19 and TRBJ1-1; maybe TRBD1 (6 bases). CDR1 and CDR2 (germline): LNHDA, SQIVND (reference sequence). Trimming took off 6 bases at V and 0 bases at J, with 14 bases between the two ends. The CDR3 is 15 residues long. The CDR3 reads CASRGGAGMNTEAFF. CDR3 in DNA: TGTGCCAGTAGAGGGGGAGCAGGAATGAACACTGAAGCTTTCTTT. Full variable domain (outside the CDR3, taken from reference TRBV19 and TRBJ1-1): DGGITQSPKYLFRKEGQNVTLSCEQNLNHDAMYWYRQDPGQGLRLIYYSQIVNDFQKGDIAEGYSVSREKKESFPLTVTSAQKNPTAFYLCASRGGAGMNTEAFFGQGTRLTVV.

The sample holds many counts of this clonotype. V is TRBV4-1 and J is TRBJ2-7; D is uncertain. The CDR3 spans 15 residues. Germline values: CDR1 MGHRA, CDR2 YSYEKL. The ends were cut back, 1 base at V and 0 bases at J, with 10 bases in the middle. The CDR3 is CASSQGPHHSYEQYF. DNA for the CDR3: TGCGCCAGCAGCCAAGGACCCCACCACTCCTACGAGCAGTACTTC.

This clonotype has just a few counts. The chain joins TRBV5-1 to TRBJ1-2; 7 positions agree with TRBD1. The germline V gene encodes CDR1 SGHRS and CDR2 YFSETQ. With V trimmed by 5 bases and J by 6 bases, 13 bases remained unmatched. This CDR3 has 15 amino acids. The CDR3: CASSHGTAPGDGYTF. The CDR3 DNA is TGCGCCAGCAGTCATGGGACAGCCCCTGGGGATGGCTACACCTTC.

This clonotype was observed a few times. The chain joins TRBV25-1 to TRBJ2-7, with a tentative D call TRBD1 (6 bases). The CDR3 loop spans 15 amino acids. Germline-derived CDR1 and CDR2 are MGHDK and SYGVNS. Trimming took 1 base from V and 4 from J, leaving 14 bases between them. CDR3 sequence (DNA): TGTGCCAGCAGTGAATCCGGGACACCACTTTACGAGCAGTACTTC. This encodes CASSESGTPLYEQYF.

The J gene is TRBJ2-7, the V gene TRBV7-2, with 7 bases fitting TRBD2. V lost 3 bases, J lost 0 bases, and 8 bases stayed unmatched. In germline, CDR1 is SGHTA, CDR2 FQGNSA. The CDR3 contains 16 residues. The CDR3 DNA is TGTGCCAGCAGCTTTATCTTGGGGGGGAGCTCCTACGAGCAGTACTTC. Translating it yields CASSFILGGSSYEQYF.

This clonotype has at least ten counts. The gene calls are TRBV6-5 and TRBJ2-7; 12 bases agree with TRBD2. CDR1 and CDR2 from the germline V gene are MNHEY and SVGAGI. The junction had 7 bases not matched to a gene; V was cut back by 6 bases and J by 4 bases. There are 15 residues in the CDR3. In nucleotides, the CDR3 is TGTGCCAGCAGGGTACTAGCGGGAGGAACGTACGAGCAGTACTTC. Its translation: CASRVLAGGTYEQYF.

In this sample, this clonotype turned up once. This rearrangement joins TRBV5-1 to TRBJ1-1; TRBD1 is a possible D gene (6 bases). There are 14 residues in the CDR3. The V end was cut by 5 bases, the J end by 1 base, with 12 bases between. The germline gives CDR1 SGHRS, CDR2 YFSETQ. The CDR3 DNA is TGCGCCAGCAGATCCAGGACAGCGAACACTGAAGCTTTCTTT. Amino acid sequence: CASRSRTANTEAFF.

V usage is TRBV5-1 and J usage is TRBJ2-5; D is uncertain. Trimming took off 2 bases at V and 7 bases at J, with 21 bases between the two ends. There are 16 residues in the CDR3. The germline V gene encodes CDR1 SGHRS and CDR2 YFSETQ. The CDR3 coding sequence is TGCGCCAGCAGCTTAAACAGCCTCTCAAACAATAGGACCCAGTACTTC. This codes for CASSLNSLSNNRTQYF.

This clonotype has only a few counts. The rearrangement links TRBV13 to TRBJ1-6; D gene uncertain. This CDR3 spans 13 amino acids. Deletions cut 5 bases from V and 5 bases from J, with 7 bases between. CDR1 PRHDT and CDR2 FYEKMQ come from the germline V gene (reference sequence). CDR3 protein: CASSLGDNSPLHF. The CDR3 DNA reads TGTGCCAGCAGCCTCGGAGATAATTCACCCCTCCACTTT.

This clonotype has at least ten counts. The CDR3 sequence: CASSFRLAGTYNEQFF. As DNA, the CDR3 is TGTGCCAGCAGCTTCCGTCTAGCGGGGACCTACAATGAGCAGTTCTTC. The J gene is TRBJ2-1, the V gene TRBV11-2, with 9 bases identical to TRBD2. The CDR3 contains 16 residues. The ends lost 3 bases at V and 2 bases at J; junction bases unmatched: 5. In germline, CDR1 is SGHAT, CDR2 FQNNGV.

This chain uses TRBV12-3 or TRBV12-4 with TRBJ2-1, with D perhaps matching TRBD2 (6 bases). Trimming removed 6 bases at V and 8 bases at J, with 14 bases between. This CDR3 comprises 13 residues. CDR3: CASRSGRGDEQFF. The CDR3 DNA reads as TGTGCCAGCAGGTCCGGGAGAGGAGATGAGCAGTTCTTC.

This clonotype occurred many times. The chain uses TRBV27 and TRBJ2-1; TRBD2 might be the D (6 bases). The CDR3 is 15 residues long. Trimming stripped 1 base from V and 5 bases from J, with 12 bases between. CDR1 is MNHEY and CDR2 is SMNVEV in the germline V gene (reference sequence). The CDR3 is CASSLFSGINNEQFF. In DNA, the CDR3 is TGTGCCAGCAGTTTATTTAGCGGAATTAACAATGAGCAGTTCTTC.

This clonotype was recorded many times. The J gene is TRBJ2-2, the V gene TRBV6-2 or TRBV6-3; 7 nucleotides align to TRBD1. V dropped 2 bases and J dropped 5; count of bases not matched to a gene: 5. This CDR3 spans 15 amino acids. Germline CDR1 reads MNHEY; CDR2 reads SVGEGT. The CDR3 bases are TGTGCCAGCAGTTACCGGGACAGCCCGACCGGGGAGCTGTTTTTT. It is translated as CASSYRDSPTGELFF.

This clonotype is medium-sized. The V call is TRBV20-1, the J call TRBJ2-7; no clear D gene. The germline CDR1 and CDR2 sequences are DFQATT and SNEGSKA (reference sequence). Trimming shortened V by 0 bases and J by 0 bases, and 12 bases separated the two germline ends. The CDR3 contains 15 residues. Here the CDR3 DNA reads TGCAGTGCTAGAGATTGGGTCAAGAGCTCCTACGAGCAGTACTTC. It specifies CSARDWVKSSYEQYF.

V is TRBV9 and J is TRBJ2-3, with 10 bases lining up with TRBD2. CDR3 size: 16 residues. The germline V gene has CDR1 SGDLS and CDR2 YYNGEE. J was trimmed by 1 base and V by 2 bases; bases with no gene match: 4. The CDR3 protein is CASSVSLAGRTDTQYF. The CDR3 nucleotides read TGTGCCAGCAGCGTCTCACTAGCGGGGCGCACAGATACGCAGTATTTT.

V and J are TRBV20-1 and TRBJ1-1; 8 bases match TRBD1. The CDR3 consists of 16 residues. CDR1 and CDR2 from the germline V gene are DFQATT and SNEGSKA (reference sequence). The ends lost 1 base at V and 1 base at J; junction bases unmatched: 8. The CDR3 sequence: CSARANGQGQNTEAFF. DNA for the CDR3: TGCAGTGCTAGAGCGAACGGACAGGGACAGAACACTGAAGCTTTCTTT.

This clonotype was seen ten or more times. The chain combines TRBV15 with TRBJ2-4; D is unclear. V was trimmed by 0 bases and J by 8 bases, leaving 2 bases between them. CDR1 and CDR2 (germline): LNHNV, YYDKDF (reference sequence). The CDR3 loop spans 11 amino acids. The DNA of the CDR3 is TGTGCCACCAGCAGAGATTACATTCAGTACTTC. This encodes CATSRDYIQYF. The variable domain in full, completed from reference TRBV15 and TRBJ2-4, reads DAMVIQNPRYQVTQFGKPVTLSCSQTLNHNVMYWYQQKSSQAPKLLFHYYDKDFNNEADTPDNFQSRRPNTSFCFLDIRSPGLGDTAMYLCATSRDYIQYFGAGTRLSVL.

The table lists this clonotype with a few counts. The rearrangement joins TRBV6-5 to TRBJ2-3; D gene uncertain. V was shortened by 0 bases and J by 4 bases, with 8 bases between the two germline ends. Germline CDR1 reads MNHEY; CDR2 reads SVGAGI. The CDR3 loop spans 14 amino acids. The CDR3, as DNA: TGTGCCAGCAGTTACTCTGGGGTCCCAGATACGCAGTATTTT. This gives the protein CASSYSGVPDTQYF.

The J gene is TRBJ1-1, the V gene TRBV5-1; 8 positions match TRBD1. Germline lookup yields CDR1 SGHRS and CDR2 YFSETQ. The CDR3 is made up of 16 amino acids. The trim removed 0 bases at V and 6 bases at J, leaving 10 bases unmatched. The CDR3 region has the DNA TGCGCCAGCAGCTTGGCCGTTGGGGACAGGAGCGCTGAAGCTTTCTTT. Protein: CASSLAVGDRSAEAFF.